One T cell receptor (beta chain) is described in this entry. One end of the junction is discordant with germline, which a read error may explain. This sample was included in a study of OX40 agonist ivuxolimab in advanced cancers. Study context: Six ivuxolimab dose levels, 0.01 to 10 mg/kg, were given intravenously every 2 weeks. Head and neck, renal cell, melanoma or hepatocellular carcinoma were the cancers that dose-escalation patients had.

The assay was immunoSEQ multiplex PCR, and TCRdb's table has in-frame clones only and misses some. The sample records tens of thousands of clones, roughly 90% being singletons. Germline V gene data show CDR1 as MNHEY and CDR2 as SVGAGI. This CDR3 is built from 12 residues. Excluded were patients having autoimmune disease history or systemic immunosuppression. The source was CD4+ or CD8+ T cells sorted from blood, collected in a trial of the OX40 agonist ivuxolimab. This chain links TRBV6-5 with TRBJ2-5; D gene ambiguous. The sequence was obtained from an adult with an advanced solid tumor such as melanoma, head and neck, liver or kidney cancer. CDR3 nucleotides: TGTGCCAGCAGTAACTCCCAAGAGACCCAGTACTTC. Translating it yields CASSNSQETQYF.